This T cell receptor beta chain came from a study of shared clonotypes between healthy human individuals. About the study: Each donor's CD4 naive and CD4 memory cells filled three plates apiece, CD8 naive two, and CD8 memory one. Findings and caveats of the study: Across four donors, naive CD4 shared about 5%, naive CD8 around 3.8%, memory CD4 about 2.5%, memory CD8 about 0.38%. It was anticipated that sequencing depth would influence how many clonotypes donors shared.

The V gene's germline CDR1 is SGDLS and CDR2 YYNGEE. The trim removed 1 base at V and 1 base at J, leaving 3 bases unmatched. The CDR3 length is 15 residues. On this clone: The antigen remains undetermined.

Roughly 200 ng DNA, 30,000 or so T cell genomes, went into each sorted-subset replicate PCR. Assay used: immunoSEQ multiplex PCR; TCRdb lists only in-frame clones, some missing. The sample consists of approximately 940,000 clones, around three quarters of them appearing once. Material for sequencing was memory CD4+ T cells sorted from blood. Subset defined: CD45RA-negative fraction. The origin of this receptor is a man between 18 and 35 years old in good health. This chain uses TRBV9 with TRBJ2-3; 7 bases are shared with TRBD1. CDR3 sequence (DNA): TGTGCCAGCAGCGTAAGGGGGCACGGCACAGATACGCAGTATTTT. As protein: CASSVRGHGTDTQYF.